These T cell receptor beta chains were read from a single sample in a study of cytotoxic CD8 clonotypes in ibrutinib-treated CLL. Assay: immunoSEQ multiplex PCR; the TCRdb copy retains only in-frame clones and omits some. This table has roughly 110,000 clones, 55% to 75% appearing once. The specimen was PBMCs, collected after 24 months of ibrutinib treatment. All receptors come from a human donor with chronic lymphocytic leukemia. CDR3s leave out the opening cysteine and the closing phenylalanine or tryptophan. Fields, in order: V gene, J gene, CDR3 protein.

TRBV20-1	TRBJ1-1	SASRVNEAF
TRBV18	TRBJ2-2	ASSPGREDTGELF
TRBV30	TRBJ2-7	AWRPDRDYEQY
TRBV9	TRBJ2-5	ASSVDTYQETQY
TRBV5-4	TRBJ1-2	ASSTTGVNYGYT
TRBV5-1	TRBJ1-5	ASSLTDTSQPQH
TRBV25-1	TRBJ1-3	ASSAWDITGNTIY
TRBV6-6	TRBJ1-2	ASTSRGNYGYT
TRBV30	TRBJ1-4	AWSVAGGTNEKLF
TRBV28	TRBJ1-2	ASNPRPGGYT
TRBV30	TRBJ1-2	AWSVGGYGYT
TRBV7-9	TRBJ1-6	ASSPRDLALH
TRBV27	TRBJ2-1	ASSPSGTSDDEQF
TRBV30	TRBJ2-7	AWGKGTGRHEQY
TRBV7-2	TRBJ2-5	ASSLVETQY
TRBV14	TRBJ2-7	ASSPWDREETREQY
TRBV19	TRBJ2-1	ASSIGQRSYNEQF
TRBV5-1	TRBJ2-3	ASNTGGADTQY
TRBV30	TRBJ2-1	AWSGIAGGSYNEQF
TRBV9	TRBJ1-1	ASSVGGQNTEAF
TRBV4-2	TRBJ2-7	ASSQDGDRGVYEQY
TRBV9	TRBJ2-3	ASSVGGYTDTQY
TRBV19	TRBJ2-1	ASSSHNEQF
TRBV5-1	TRBJ2-7	ASSSTGGSYEQY
TRBV4-2	TRBJ2-7	ASSHARDSPYEQY
TRBV6-1	TRBJ1-4	ASSRQGGSDEKLF
TRBV7-2	TRBJ1-6	ASSTQTGTGGSPLH
TRBV11-3	TRBJ2-7	ASSPFGVQSYEQY
TRBV28	TRBJ2-5	ASGPRASETQY
TRBV7-2	TRBJ1-3	ASSLGGQGKGNTIY
TRBV5-6	TRBJ2-2	ASSLSRALNTGELF
TRBV28	TRBJ1-1	ASSAHEGQGRTEAF
TRBV10-2	TRBJ2-1	ASSEGLAGMGQF
TRBV19	TRBJ2-7	ASSMEGALGEQY
TRBV10-3	TRBJ2-7	AISDLGYEQY
TRBV6-1	TRBJ1-4	ASSEKQGKNEKLF
TRBV29-1	TRBJ2-7	SVQQDTYEQY
TRBV27	TRBJ2-1	ASRPIGRSSYNEQF
TRBV7-2	TRBJ2-1	ASSTGAGGYNEQF
TRBV27	TRBJ1-5	ASSGRGVGNQPQH
TRBV10-1	TRBJ1-2	ASSEGQADYGYT
TRBV9	TRBJ2-1	ASSVGQGPFSANEQF
TRBV5-1	TRBJ1-1	ASSDWTGSMNTEAF
TRBV7-2	TRBJ2-7	ASSSSPTSETQLYEQY
TRBV30	TRBJ1-2	AWTLTSGMGSYT
TRBV7-2	TRBJ2-1	ASSLEETNEQF
TRBV19	TRBJ2-3	ASSIDLWRGLTDTQY
TRBV9	TRBJ2-7	ASSVQQGSSYEQY
TRBV29-1	TRBJ2-7	SVLGGSYEQY
TRBV5-1	TRBJ2-1	ASSIYRGPNEQF
TRBV5-1	TRBJ2-7	ASSLELAYEQY
TRBV5-1	TRBJ2-7	ATNVGYGLQY
TRBV9	TRBJ1-2	ASSPDREYGYT
TRBV27	TRBJ1-6	ASSPQGGSPLH